These T cell receptor beta chains were read from a single sample in a study of shared clonotypes between healthy human individuals. Produced via immunoSEQ multiplex PCR; TCRdb's table is partial and in-frame only. The table has 2,500,000 or so clones, 85% to 95% seen once. Sequencing used naive CD4+ T cells from PBMCs. These receptors originate from a man aged 18 to 29 in good health. Some clones in this sample may be carry-over from other donors' samples. The CDR3 runs from the conserved cysteine through the conserved F or W. D genes are given only for firm matches. Clone sizes are given selectively: once, few, many, or a class where the clone is expanded.

TRBV19	TRBJ1-5	.	.	CASSALGNSNQPQHF	TGTGCCAGTAGCGCACTAGGAAATAGCAATCAGCCCCAGCATTTT
TRBV28	TRBJ1-5	once	TRBD1	CASTVFNPRDRGGQPQHF	TGTGCCAGCACCGTTTTCAACCCCAGGGACAGGGGGGGACAGCCCCAGCATTTT
TRBV7-8	TRBJ1-2	.	.	CASSLGGNYGYTF	TGTGCCAGCAGCTTAGGTGGTAACTATGGCTACACCTTC
TRBV5-1	TRBJ2-1	once	.	CASRPPGLSSYNEQFF	TGCGCCAGCAGACCTCCGGGACTGAGCTCCTACAATGAGCAGTTCTTC
TRBV5-1	TRBJ1-1	.	.	CASGSGMDTEAFF	TGCGCCAGCGGTTCCGGGATGGACACTGAAGCTTTCTTT
TRBV28	TRBJ2-7	once	TRBD2	CASTQASGRAYEQYF	TGTGCCAGCACTCAGGCTAGCGGGAGGGCCTACGAGCAGTACTTC
TRBV9	TRBJ2-1	.	.	CASSVVGMGEQFF	TGTGCCAGCAGCGTAGTTGGGATGGGTGAGCAGTTCTTC
TRBV15	TRBJ2-1	once	.	CATSTLPPESYNEQFF	TGTGCCACCAGCACCCTACCTCCAGAGTCCTACAATGAGCAGTTCTTC
TRBV5-1	TRBJ2-2	.	TRBD1	CASSTGQGTGELFF	TGCGCCAGCAGCACGGGACAGGGCACCGGGGAGCTGTTTTTT
TRBV10-1	TRBJ1-1	.	.	CASSAQTNTEAFF	TGCGCCAGCAGCGCTCAGACGAACACTGAAGCTTTCTTT
TRBV4-2	TRBJ2-3	once	.	CASSQGRSTDTQYF	TGTGCCAGCAGCCAAGGACGTAGTACAGATACGCAGTATTTT
TRBV2	TRBJ2-1	.	TRBD1	CASSLGTGFSNEQFF	TGTGCCAGCAGCCTCGGGACAGGGTTCTCCAATGAGCAGTTCTTC
TRBV7-8	TRBJ2-7	.	.	CASSLDTGRGVDEQYF	TGTGCCAGCAGCTTAGACACCGGGAGAGGCGTGGACGAGCAGTACTTC
TRBV7-3	TRBJ2-3	.	TRBD2	CASSPSGRMADTQYF	TGTGCCAGCAGCCCAAGCGGGAGGATGGCAGATACGCAGTATTTT
TRBV6-1	TRBJ2-4	.	.	CASSEATHPAKNIQYF	TGTGCCAGCAGTGAAGCTACCCACCCAGCCAAAAACATTCAGTACTTC
TRBV7-9	TRBJ2-1	.	.	CASSFPGLEQFF	TGTGCCAGCAGCTTCCCCGGCTTGGAGCAGTTCTTC
TRBV27	TRBJ1-2	.	.	CASRGSGGGNYGYTF	TGTGCCAGCAGGGGTTCCGGGGGCGGAAACTATGGCTACACCTTC
TRBV7-7	TRBJ2-7	.	.	CASSPRPGHIYEQYF	TGTGCCAGCAGCCCACGACCGGGACACATCTACGAGCAGTACTTC
TRBV5-1	TRBJ2-5	once	.	CASSLAGSSQETQYF	TGCGCCAGCAGCTTGGCGGGCAGCTCCCAAGAGACCCAGTACTTC
TRBV5-1	TRBJ1-1	.	TRBD1	CASSLAYNRGTEAFF	TGCGCCAGCAGCTTGGCGTATAACAGGGGAACTGAAGCTTTCTTT
TRBV28	TRBJ1-1	.	TRBD1	CASSLGGTGGDTEAFF	TGTGCCAGCAGTTTAGGCGGGACAGGGGGCGACACTGAAGCTTTCTTT
TRBV7-6	TRBJ2-7	.	.	CASRDGHSYEQYF	TGTGCCAGCCGGGACGGGCACTCCTACGAGCAGTACTTC
TRBV28	TRBJ2-3	.	.	CASSLQGGTDTQYF	TGTGCCAGCAGTTTACAGGGTGGCACAGATACGCAGTATTTT
TRBV9	TRBJ2-3	.	TRBD2	CASSVARGLAGGPDTQYF	TGTGCCAGCAGCGTAGCTAGGGGACTAGCGGGAGGGCCAGATACGCAGTATTTT
TRBV6-1	TRBJ2-1	.	TRBD2	CASTYGGFNEQFF	TGTGCCAGCACTTACGGGGGGTTCAATGAGCAGTTCTTC
TRBV5-1	TRBJ1-1	.	.	CASSLGGLTEAFF	TGCGCCAGCAGCTTAGGGGGTCTCACTGAAGCTTTCTTT
TRBV7-7	TRBJ2-7	.	.	CASSLGHPSSYEQYF	TGTGCCAGCAGCTTGGGACACCCGAGCTCCTACGAGCAGTACTTC
TRBV27	TRBJ1-6	.	.	CASSLGLRGVPNSPLHF	TGTGCCAGCAGTTTAGGTCTTAGAGGGGTTCCCAATTCACCCCTCCACTTT
TRBV6-6	TRBJ1-2	.	.	CASSYEGNYGYTF	TGTGCCAGCAGTTACGAGGGAAACTATGGCTACACCTTC
TRBV5-4	TRBJ1-2	once	.	CASSFRPTGNYGYTF	TGTGCCAGCAGCTTCCGCCCGACCGGGAACTATGGCTACACCTTC
TRBV9	TRBJ2-1	.	TRBD1	CASSVAGTGVLDEQFF	TGTGCCAGCAGCGTAGCTGGGACAGGGGTTCTTGATGAGCAGTTCTTC
TRBV27	TRBJ2-2	.	.	CASRRMWGAGELFF	TGTGCCAGCAGGAGAATGTGGGGTGCCGGGGAGCTGTTTTTT
TRBV5-1	TRBJ2-1	once	TRBD1	CASSTRGQGEREQFF	TGCGCCAGCAGCACTCGGGGACAGGGAGAGAGGGAGCAGTTCTTC
TRBV2	TRBJ2-2	.	TRBD1	CASSRTGKYTGELFF	TGTGCCAGCAGCCGGACAGGGAAGTACACCGGGGAGCTGTTTTTT
TRBV29-1	TRBJ1-4	.	TRBD1	CSVEDLTGAGEKLFF	TGCAGCGTTGAAGACCTGACAGGGGCAGGGGAAAAACTGTTTTTT
TRBV25-1	TRBJ2-3	.	.	CASSSPEGTDTQYF	TGTGCCAGCAGCTCCCCAGAGGGCACAGATACGCAGTATTTT
TRBV9	TRBJ2-7	.	TRBD2	CASSPRTSGEQYF	TGTGCCAGCAGCCCCCGTACTAGCGGCGAGCAGTACTTC
TRBV7-6	TRBJ2-3	.	TRBD2	CASSPSGGAGDTQYF	TGTGCCAGCAGCCCGTCGGGAGGGGCCGGAGATACGCAGTATTTT
TRBV27	TRBJ2-2	few	.	CASRLGLNTGELFF	TGTGCCAGCAGGTTGGGCTTAAACACCGGGGAGCTGTTTTTT
TRBV6-6	TRBJ1-2	.	.	CASSERVGGYGYTF	TGTGCCAGCAGCGAGCGGGTTGGGGGCTATGGCTACACCTTC
TRBV11-2	TRBJ2-7	.	.	CASSLVGGLYEQYF	TGTGCCAGCAGCTTAGTCGGCGGGCTCTACGAGCAGTACTTC
TRBV18	TRBJ1-1	.	.	CASSPNRLGGTEAFF	TGTGCCAGCTCACCTAATCGGTTAGGCGGCACTGAAGCTTTCTTT